The clone carrying this T cell receptor (beta chain) was detected ten times or more. Its target is unknown. TCRdb passed the reads through MiXCR, listing each CDR3 protein once. The sample has about 920,000 distinct CDR3 sequences, around 32% seen once; the top ten hold roughly an eighth. The sample comes from a study of T cell repertoires in cytomegalovirus infection. About the research overall: Matching HLA type, along with CMV infection, was indicated by public TCR beta signatures.

In germline, CDR1 is SGHVS, CDR2 FNYEAQ. The CDR3 sequence is 17 residues long. J lost 0 bases, V lost 5 bases, and 10 bases had no gene match. This chain links TRBV7-6 with TRBJ1-3; 7 bases fit TRBD1. The sequence was obtained from a human donor in good health (CMV status not recorded). Some clones in this sample may be carry-over from other donors' samples. Sequencing was performed on cultured CD8+ T cells from PBMCs, taken from culture after CMV antigen stimulation. For the CDR3, the DNA is TGTGCCAGCAGCCCTCCCGGGACAGCGGCCTCTGGAAACACCATATATTTT. Its protein is CASSPPGTAASGNTIYF.